This T cell receptor (beta chain) was observed in a study of CD8+CD57+ T cells in acquired aplastic anemia. Whole-study context: On average, sorted CD4+ and CD8+ cells gave approximately 3 ug of DNA.

In regard to this clonotype: Its antigen is undetermined. Given the absence of the conserved phenylalanine or tryptophan at the CDR3 end, a read error is likely.

Study-level findings and limits: Some 30 was the count of CD8+ CDR3 sequences that patients shared with controls.

The V gene's germline CDR1 is LNHNV and CDR2 YYDKDF (reference sequence). The CDR3 spans 14 residues. Genomic DNA templated the TCR beta VDJ and CDR3 profiling. Via MiXCR, TCRdb re-called the reads, giving one row per CDR3 protein. The sample lists about 130,000 distinct CDR3 sequences; 41% were seen once. The source material was sorted CD4+, CD8+, or CD8+CD57+ T cells (not recorded which) from PBMCs. This chain links TRBV15 with TRBJ1-1; D gene unclear. This clonotype was obtained from a human donor in good health, serving as a control. The CDR3, as DNA: TGTGCCACCGGCAGAACCGGTGATCAGACTGAAGCTTTCTCT. Its translation is CATGRTGDQTEAFS.